This T cell receptor (beta chain) is drawn from a study of control samples from healthy donors and cancer patients (dated by TCRdb to 2019 to 2021). Of note for this clone: Its antigen is currently not known. The sample holds no much larger clone one base away, and base qualities are not on file. This CDR3 is also generated by other DNA sequences in the sample.

Library construction relied on the immunoSEQ multiplex PCR assay. The immuneACCESS repertoire file appears here via TCRdb, limited to in-frame rearrangements. These files lack a portion of the clones; in checked studies, under half of the deficit traces to unresolved V genes, and the cause of the others is not known. For this sample there are roughly 170,000 clones; over 85% appear just once. Roughly 1.5% of the sample goes to the ten largest clones. Sequencing was performed on blood. The receptor was isolated from a man aged 18 to 30 in good health.

The encoded CDR3 is CASSLDRGYEQYF. The bases read TGTGCCAGCTCTCTGGACAGGGGGTACGAGCAGTACTTC. Recombination connected TRBV18 to TRBJ2-7; TRBD1 fits 10 bases in the junction. There are 13 amino acids in the CDR3, from cysteine to phenylalanine inclusive. Only the CDR3 DNA is retained, 39 bases long and in frame from the first base. V is cut back by 6 bases and J by 4 bases, with 3 bases in the junction unmatched. CDR1 and CDR2 (KGHSH, LQKENI) derive from the germline V gene.